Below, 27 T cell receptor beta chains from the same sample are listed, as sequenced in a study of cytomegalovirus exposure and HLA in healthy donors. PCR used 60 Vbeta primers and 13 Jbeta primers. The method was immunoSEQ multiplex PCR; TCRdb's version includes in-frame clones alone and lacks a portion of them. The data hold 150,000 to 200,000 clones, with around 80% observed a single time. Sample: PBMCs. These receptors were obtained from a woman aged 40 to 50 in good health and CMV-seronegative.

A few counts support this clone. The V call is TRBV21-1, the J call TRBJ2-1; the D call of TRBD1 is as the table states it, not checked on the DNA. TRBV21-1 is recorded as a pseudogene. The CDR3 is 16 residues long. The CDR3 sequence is CASSKGGQGLYNEQFF. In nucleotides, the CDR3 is TGTGCCAGCAGCAAAGGGGGACAGGGATTATACAATGAGCAGTTCTTC.

As DNA, the CDR3 is TGCGCCAGCAGCTTGGCACTAGCGGGGGTTTCTGGAGAGACCCAGTACTTC. This gives the protein CASSLALAGVSGETQYF. The rearrangement uses TRBV5-1 and TRBJ2-5; the match to TRBD2 covers 11 bases. The CDR3 totals 17 residues. CDR1 and CDR2 from the germline V gene are SGHRS and YFSETQ. V was clipped by 0 bases and J by 4 bases; unmatched bases: 8.

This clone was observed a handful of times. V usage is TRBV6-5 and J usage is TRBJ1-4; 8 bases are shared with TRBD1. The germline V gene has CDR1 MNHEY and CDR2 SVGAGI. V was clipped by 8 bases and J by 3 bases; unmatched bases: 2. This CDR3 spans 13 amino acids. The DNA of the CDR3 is TGTGCCAGCGGACAGGGAGCTAATGAAAAACTGTTTTTT. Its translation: CASGQGANEKLFF.

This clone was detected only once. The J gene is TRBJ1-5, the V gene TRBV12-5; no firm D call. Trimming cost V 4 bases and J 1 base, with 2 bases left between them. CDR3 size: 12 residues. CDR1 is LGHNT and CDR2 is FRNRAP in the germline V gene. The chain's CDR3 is CASGSSNQPQHF. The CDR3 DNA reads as TGTGCTAGTGGTTCGAGCAATCAGCCCCAGCATTTT.

CDR3 region: CATALGGSGANVLTF. The CDR3 DNA reads as TGTGCCACTGCGCTGGGGGGCTCTGGGGCCAACGTCCTGACTTTC. The chain joins TRBV19 to TRBJ2-6; maybe TRBD2 (6 bases). Germline V gives CDR1 LNHDA, CDR2 SQIVND (reference sequence). This CDR3 is 15 amino acids long. Trimming removed 10 bases from V and 0 bases from J, with 13 bases in between. The whole variable domain, filled in from reference TRBV19 and TRBJ2-6, reads DGGITQSPKYLFRKEGQNVTLSCEQNLNHDAMYWYRQDPGQGLRLIYYSQIVNDFQKGDIAEGYSVSREKKESFPLTVTSAQKNPTAFYLCATALGGSGANVLTFGAGSRLTVL.

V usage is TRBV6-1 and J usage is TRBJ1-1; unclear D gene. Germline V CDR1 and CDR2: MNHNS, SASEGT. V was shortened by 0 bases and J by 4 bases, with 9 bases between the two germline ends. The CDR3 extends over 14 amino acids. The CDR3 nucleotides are TGTGCCAGCAGTGAAGCTGGGAGTGGCACTGAAGCTTTCTTT. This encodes CASSEAGSGTEAFF.

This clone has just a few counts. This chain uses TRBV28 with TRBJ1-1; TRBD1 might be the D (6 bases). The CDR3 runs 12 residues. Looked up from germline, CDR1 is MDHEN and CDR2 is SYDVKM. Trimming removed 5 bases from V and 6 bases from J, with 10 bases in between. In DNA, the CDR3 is TGTGCCAGCAGTATAGACAGGTCTGAAGCTTTCTTT. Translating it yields CASSIDRSEAFF.

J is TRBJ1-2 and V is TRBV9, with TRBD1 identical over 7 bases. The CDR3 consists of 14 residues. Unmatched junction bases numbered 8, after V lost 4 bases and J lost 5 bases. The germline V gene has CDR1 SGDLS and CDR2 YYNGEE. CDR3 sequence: CASSPTDREYGYTF. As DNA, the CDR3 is TGTGCCAGCAGCCCAACCGACAGGGAATATGGCTACACCTTC.

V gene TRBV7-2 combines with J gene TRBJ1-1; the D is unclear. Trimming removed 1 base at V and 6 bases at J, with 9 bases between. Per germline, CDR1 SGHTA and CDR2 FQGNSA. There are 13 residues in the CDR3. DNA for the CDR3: TGTGCCAGCAGCTTAGTCGGGAGGGCTGAAGCTTTCTTT. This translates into CASSLVGRAEAFF. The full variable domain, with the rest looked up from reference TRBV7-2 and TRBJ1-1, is GAGVSQSPSNKVTEKGKDVELRCDPISGHTALYWYRQSLGQGLEFLIYFQGNSAPDKSGLPSDRFSAERTGGSVSTLTIQRTQQEDSAVYLCASSLVGRAEAFFGQGTRLTVV.

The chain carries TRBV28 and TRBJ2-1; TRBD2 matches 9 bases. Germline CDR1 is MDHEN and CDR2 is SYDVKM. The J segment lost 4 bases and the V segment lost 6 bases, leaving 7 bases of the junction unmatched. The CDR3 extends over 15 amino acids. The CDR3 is CASRPAGGPYNEQFF. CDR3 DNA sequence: TGTGCCAGCAGACCTGCGGGAGGGCCGTACAATGAGCAGTTCTTC.

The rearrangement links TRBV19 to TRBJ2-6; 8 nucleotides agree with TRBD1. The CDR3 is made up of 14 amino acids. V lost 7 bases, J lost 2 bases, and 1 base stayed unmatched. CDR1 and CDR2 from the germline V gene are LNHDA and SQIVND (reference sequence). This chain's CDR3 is CASTDRAGANVLTF. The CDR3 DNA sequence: TGTGCCAGTACGGACAGGGCTGGGGCCAACGTCCTGACTTTC.

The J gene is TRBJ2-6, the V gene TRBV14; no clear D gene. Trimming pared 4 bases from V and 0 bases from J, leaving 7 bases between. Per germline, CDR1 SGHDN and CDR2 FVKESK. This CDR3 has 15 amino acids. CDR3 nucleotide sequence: TGTGCCAGCAGCCCACACAACTCTGGGGCCAACGTCCTGACTTTC. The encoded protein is CASSPHNSGANVLTF.

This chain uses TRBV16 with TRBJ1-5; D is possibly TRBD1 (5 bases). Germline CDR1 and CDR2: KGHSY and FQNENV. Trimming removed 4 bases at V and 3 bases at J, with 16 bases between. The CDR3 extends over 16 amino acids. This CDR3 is CASSRWEGLTNQPQHF. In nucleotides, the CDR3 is TGTGCCAGCAGCCGATGGGAGGGGCTCACCAATCAGCCCCAGCATTTT.

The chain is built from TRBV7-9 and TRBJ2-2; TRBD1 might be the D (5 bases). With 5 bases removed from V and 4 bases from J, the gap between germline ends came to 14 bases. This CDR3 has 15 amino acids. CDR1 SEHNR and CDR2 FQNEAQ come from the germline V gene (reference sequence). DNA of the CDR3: TGTGCCAGCAGCATGACAGAATTCGCCACCGGGGAGCTGTTTTTT. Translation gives CASSMTEFATGELFF.

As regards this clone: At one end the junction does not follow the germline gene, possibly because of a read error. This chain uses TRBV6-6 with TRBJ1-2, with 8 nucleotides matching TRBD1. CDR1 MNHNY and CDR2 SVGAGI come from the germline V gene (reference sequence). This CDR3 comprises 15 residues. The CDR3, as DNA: TGTGCCAGCAGTGACTCCGCAGGGGGCGCAGATGGCTACACCTTC. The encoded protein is CASSDSAGGADGYTF.

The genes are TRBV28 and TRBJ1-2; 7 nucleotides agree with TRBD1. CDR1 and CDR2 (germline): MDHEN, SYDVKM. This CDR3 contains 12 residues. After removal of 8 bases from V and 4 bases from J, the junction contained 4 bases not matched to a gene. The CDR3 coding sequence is TGTGCCAGCCATGCAGGGGGCTATGGCTACACCTTC. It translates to CASHAGGYGYTF.

The CDR3 here is CASSLGQGSSNEKLFF. The CDR3 nucleotides are TGTGCCAGCAGCTTGGGACAGGGGTCGTCTAATGAAAAACTGTTTTTT. V usage is TRBV7-9 and J usage is TRBJ1-4, with 10 bases that match TRBD1. CDR3 length: 16 amino acids. The V gene's germline CDR1 is SEHNR and CDR2 FQNEAQ (reference sequence). Germline trimming cut 3 bases from V and 3 bases from J; bases unmatched to any gene: 4.

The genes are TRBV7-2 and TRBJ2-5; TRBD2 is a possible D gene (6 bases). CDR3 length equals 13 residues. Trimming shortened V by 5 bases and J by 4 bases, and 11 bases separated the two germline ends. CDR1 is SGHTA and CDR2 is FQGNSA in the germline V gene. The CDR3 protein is CASSRWGGETQYF. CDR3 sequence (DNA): TGTGCCAGCAGCCGATGGGGAGGAGAGACCCAGTACTTC.

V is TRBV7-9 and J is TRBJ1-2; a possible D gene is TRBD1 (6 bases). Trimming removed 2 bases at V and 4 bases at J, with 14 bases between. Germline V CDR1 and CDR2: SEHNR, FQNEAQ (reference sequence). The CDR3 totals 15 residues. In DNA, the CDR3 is TGTGCCAGCAGCTTAAAACAGGGTAGGGGCTATGGCTACACCTTC. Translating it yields CASSLKQGRGYGYTF. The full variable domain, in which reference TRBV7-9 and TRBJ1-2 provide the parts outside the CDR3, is DTGVSQNPRHKITKRGQNVTFRCDPISEHNRLYWYRQTLGQGPEFLTYFQNEAQLEKSRLLSDRFSAERPKGSFSTLEIQRTEQGDSAMYLCASSLKQGRGYGYTFGSGTRLTVV.

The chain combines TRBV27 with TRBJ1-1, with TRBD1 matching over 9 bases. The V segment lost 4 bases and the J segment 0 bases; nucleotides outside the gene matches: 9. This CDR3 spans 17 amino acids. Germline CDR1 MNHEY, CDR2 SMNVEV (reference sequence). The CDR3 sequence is CASSYVPGQGLNTEAFF. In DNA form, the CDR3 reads TGTGCCAGCAGTTACGTCCCGGGACAGGGACTGAACACTGAAGCTTTCTTT.

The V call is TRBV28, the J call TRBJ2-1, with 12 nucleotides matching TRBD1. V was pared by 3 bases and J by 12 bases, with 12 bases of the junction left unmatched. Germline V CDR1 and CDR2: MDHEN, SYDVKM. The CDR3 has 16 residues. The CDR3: CASSFPRDRGLAWQFF. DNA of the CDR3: TGTGCCAGCAGTTTCCCTCGGGACAGGGGGCTCGCGTGGCAGTTCTTC.

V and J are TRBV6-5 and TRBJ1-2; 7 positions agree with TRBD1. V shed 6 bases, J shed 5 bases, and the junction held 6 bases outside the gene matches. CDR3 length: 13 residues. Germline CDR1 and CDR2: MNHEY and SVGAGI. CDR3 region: CASRQTGDYGYTF. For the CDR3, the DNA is TGTGCCAGCAGACAAACAGGGGATTATGGCTACACCTTC.

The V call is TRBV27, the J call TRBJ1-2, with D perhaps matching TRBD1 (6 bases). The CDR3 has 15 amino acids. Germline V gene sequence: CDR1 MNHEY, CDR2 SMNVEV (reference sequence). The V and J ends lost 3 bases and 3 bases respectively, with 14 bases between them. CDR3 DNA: TGTGCCAGCAGTTTCGGACAGACGGCGTACTATGGCTACACCTTC. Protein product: CASSFGQTAYYGYTF.

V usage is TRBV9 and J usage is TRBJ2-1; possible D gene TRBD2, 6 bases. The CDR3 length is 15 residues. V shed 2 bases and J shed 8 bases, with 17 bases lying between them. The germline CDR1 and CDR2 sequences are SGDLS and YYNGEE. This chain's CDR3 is CASSVGLTNRDEQFF. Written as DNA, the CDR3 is TGTGCCAGCAGCGTGGGACTCACAAATAGGGATGAGCAGTTCTTC.

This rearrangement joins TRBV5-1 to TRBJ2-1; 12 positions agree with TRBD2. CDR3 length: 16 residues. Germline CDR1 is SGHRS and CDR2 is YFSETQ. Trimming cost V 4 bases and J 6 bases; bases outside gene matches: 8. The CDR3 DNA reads TGCGCCAGCAGCCTCGGCCTAGCGGGAGGGGGCAATGAGCAGTTCTTC. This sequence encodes CASSLGLAGGGNEQFF.

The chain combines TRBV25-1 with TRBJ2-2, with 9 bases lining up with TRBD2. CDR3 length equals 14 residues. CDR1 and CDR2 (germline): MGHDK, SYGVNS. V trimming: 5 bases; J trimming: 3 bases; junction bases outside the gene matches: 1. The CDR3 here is CASSLAGDTGELFF. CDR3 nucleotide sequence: TGTGCCAGCAGTTTAGCGGGAGACACCGGGGAGCTGTTTTTT.

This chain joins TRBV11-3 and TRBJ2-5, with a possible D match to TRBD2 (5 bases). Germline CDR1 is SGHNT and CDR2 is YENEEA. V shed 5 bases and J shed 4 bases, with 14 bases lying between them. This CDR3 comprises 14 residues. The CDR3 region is CASSPEGARETQYF. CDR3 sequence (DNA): TGTGCCAGCAGCCCAGAGGGAGCCAGAGAGACCCAGTACTTC.